What follows are 11 T cell receptor beta chains derived from one specimen sequenced in a study of cytomegalovirus exposure and HLA in healthy donors. The data were produced by immunoSEQ multiplex PCR, yet TCRdb's version contains in-frame clones alone and is incomplete. In the table there are around 60,000 clones, 85% to 95% of which are singletons. The sequenced sample was PBMCs. The receptors derive from a woman aged 18-29 years in good health and CMV-seropositive.

The J gene is TRBJ2-7, the V gene TRBV4-1; D perhaps matches TRBD2 (6 bases). Germline loops: CDR1 MGHRA, CDR2 YSYEKL. The CDR3 extends over 16 amino acids. V lost 0 bases and J 2 bases, leaving 14 bases between the germline ends. The CDR3 coding sequence is TGCGCCAGCAGCCAAGATCGGGCGGAGCGGGCCTACGAGCAGTACTTC. Protein product: CASSQDRAERAYEQYF.

The genes are TRBV28 and TRBJ2-7; 8 bases line up with TRBD2. Trimming cost V 1 base and J 4 bases; bases outside gene matches: 9. There are 16 residues in the CDR3. CDR1 is MDHEN and CDR2 is SYDVKM in the germline V gene. CDR3 coding DNA: TGTGCCAGCAGTTTATCCCTAGCGGGCATTTGGTACGAGCAGTACTTC. Translated: CASSLSLAGIWYEQYF.

The CDR3 coding sequence is TGTGCCACCAGGGGGGCGGGAGGCAATGAGCAGTTCTTC. As protein: CATRGAGGNEQFF. This chain joins TRBV11-2 and TRBJ2-1, with a weak D call TRBD2 (8 bases). Germline CDR1 reads SGHAT; CDR2 reads FQNNGV. This CDR3 contains 13 residues. V was pared by 10 bases and J by 6 bases, with 16 bases between. The whole variable domain, remainder taken from reference TRBV11-2 and TRBJ2-1, is EAGVAQSPRYKIIEKRQSVAFWCNPISGHATLYWYQQILGQGPKLLIQFQNNGVVDDSQLPKDRFSAERLKGVDSTLKIQPAKLEDSAVYLCATRGAGGNEQFFGPGTRLTVL.

The chain joins TRBV14 to TRBJ2-5, with 9 bases that match TRBD1. Germline V CDR1 and CDR2: SGHDN, FVKESK. After removal of 5 bases from V and 3 bases from J, the junction contained 7 bases not matched to a gene. There are 15 residues in the CDR3. The CDR3: CASSRRRTGEETQYF. DNA for the CDR3: TGTGCCAGCAGCAGAAGGAGGACAGGGGAAGAGACCCAGTACTTC.

V gene TRBV15 combines with J gene TRBJ1-3; 9 positions match TRBD1. Germline CDR1 is LNHNV and CDR2 is YYDKDF (reference sequence). J was trimmed by 3 bases and V by 3 bases; bases with no gene match: 3. CDR3 length equals 15 residues. Here the CDR3 DNA reads TGTGCCACCAGCAGGGACAGGGGTTTTGGAAACACCATATATTTT. Amino acids: CATSRDRGFGNTIYF.

The chain employs TRBV27 and TRBJ2-1; D is perhaps TRBD2 (6 bases). With 5 bases removed from V and 8 bases from J, the gap between germline ends came to 19 bases. The CDR3 extends over 15 amino acids. Germline CDR1 MNHEY, CDR2 SMNVEV (reference sequence). CDR3 nucleotides: TGTGCCAGCAGTCCCCAATACTCGACGGGGGATGAGCAGTTCTTC. Translating it yields CASSPQYSTGDEQFF.

The chain joins TRBV30 to TRBJ1-5; 7 bases are shared with TRBD1. In germline, CDR1 is GTSNPN, CDR2 SVGIG (reference sequence). After removal of 0 bases from V and 3 bases from J, the junction contained 2 bases not matched to a gene. This CDR3 region has 14 residues. The CDR3 sequence is CAWSVTGVNQPQHF. CDR3 DNA sequence: TGTGCCTGGAGTGTTACAGGGGTCAATCAGCCCCAGCATTTT.

The chain couples TRBV30 to TRBJ1-1; 9 bases match TRBD1. J gave up 5 bases and V 3 bases, and 4 bases lay outside the gene matches. The CDR3 is made up of 13 amino acids. From germline, CDR1 is GTSNPN and CDR2 SVGIG (reference sequence). The DNA for the CDR3 is TGTGCCTGGAGCCGGACAGGGGCAACTGAAGCTTTCTTT. Encoded protein: CAWSRTGATEAFF. Drawing the rest from reference TRBV30 and TRBJ1-1, the complete variable domain is SQTIHQWPATLVQPVGSPLSLECTVEGTSNPNLYWYRQAAGRGLQLLFYSVGIGQISSEVPQNLSASRPQDRQFILSSKKLLLSDSGFYLCAWSRTGATEAFFGQGTRLTVV.

The rearrangement uses TRBV11-1 and TRBJ1-2, with TRBD1 matching over 11 bases. This CDR3 spans 15 amino acids. The trim removed 5 bases at V and 2 bases at J, leaving 4 bases unmatched. CDR1 and CDR2 (germline): SGHAT, FQDESV (reference sequence). CDR3 amino acids: CASSRRDRGNYGYTF. In nucleotides, the CDR3 is TGTGCCAGCAGCCGGAGGGACAGGGGGAACTATGGCTACACCTTC.

V gene TRBV6-5 combines with J gene TRBJ1-4, with unresolved D. This CDR3 contains 13 residues. Germline CDR1 reads MNHEY; CDR2 reads SVGAGI. Between the trimmed V and J ends, which lost 6 bases and 5 bases, there was a span of 10 bases. CDR3 sequence reads: CASSPNSNEKLFF. The CDR3 nucleotides read TGTGCCAGCAGCCCGAACTCGAATGAAAAACTGTTTTTT.

The chain joins TRBV28 to TRBJ2-3, with TRBD2 matching 15 bases. The CDR3 extends over 23 amino acids. The junction had 30 bases not matched to a gene; V was cut back by 8 bases and J by 6 bases. Germline assignment: CDR1 MDHEN and CDR2 SYDVKM. The CDR3 region has the DNA TGTGCCAGCGGAACCCAAAGGACAGGGAAGATGGGACTAGCGGGAGGTGTTAGGGATACGCAGTATTTT. Translation: CASGTQRTGKMGLAGGVRDTQYF.